Shown below are 29 T cell receptor beta chains from a single sample sequenced in a study of response to subunit inactivated influenza vaccine. TCRdb passed the RT-PCR reads through MiXCR, listing each CDR3 protein once. The sample contains under 550,000 distinct CDR3 sequences, 6.5% to 8% of which appear only once. The specimen comprised PBMCs from blood, sampled around 2 years after vaccination. The receptors here all came from a man aged 50 to 75 who received an inactivated influenza vaccine.

Only a few counts were recorded for this clonotype. CDR3: CSALSGETEAFF. As DNA, the CDR3 is TGCAGTGCTCTCTCAGGGGAAACTGAAGCTTTCTTT. V and J are TRBV20-1 and TRBJ1-1; perhaps TRBD1 as D (6 bases). Between the trimmed V and J ends, which lost 5 bases and 5 bases, there was a span of 12 bases. Germline V CDR1 and CDR2: DFQATT, SNEGSKA (reference sequence). CDR3 length: 12 amino acids.

This chain connects TRBV12-3 or TRBV12-4 to TRBJ2-7, with TRBD2 identical over 11 bases. The ends lost 6 bases at V and 7 bases at J; junction bases unmatched: 8. The CDR3 runs to 14 residues. CDR3 sequence reads: CASSYSGRAREQYF. The CDR3 region has the DNA TGTGCCAGCAGCTATAGCGGGAGGGCCCGGGAGCAGTACTTC.

The V and J genes are TRBV9 and TRBJ2-7; TRBD2 matches 13 bases. The germline V gene has CDR1 SGDLS and CDR2 YYNGEE. V lost 0 bases to trimming and J lost 1 base; unmatched junction nucleotides: 16. The length of the CDR3 is 21 residues. The chain's CDR3 is CASSVAPRVGLAGPLSYEQYF. CDR3 DNA: TGTGCCAGCAGCGTAGCCCCCCGCGTGGGACTAGCGGGGCCATTATCCTACGAGCAGTACTTC.

A few counts support this clonotype. The V gene is TRBV5-1, the J gene TRBJ2-6; D might be TRBD2 (6 bases). Deletions cut 4 bases from V and 0 bases from J, with 8 bases between. This CDR3 comprises 15 residues. Germline V gives CDR1 SGHRS, CDR2 YFSETQ. The CDR3 bases are TGCGCCAGCAGCGGGACTGTCTCTGGGGCCAACGTCCTGACTTTC. Translated: CASSGTVSGANVLTF.

There are many counts of this clonotype. The J gene is TRBJ2-7, the V gene TRBV7-9, with 7 bases matching TRBD1. V lost 2 bases and J lost 1; bases outside the gene matches: 5. The CDR3 runs to 15 residues. Germline CDR1 reads SEHNR; CDR2 reads FQNEAQ (reference sequence). CDR3 residues: CASSLPRQGSYEQYF. CDR3 in DNA: TGTGCCAGCAGCTTACCGAGACAGGGATCCTACGAGCAGTACTTC. The entire variable domain, with the rest obtained from reference TRBV7-9 and TRBJ2-7, is as follows: DTGVSQNPRHKITKRGQNVTFRCDPISEHNRLYWYRQTLGQGPEFLTYFQNEAQLEKSRLLSDRFSAERPKGSFSTLEIQRTEQGDSAMYLCASSLPRQGSYEQYFGPGTRLTVT.

This clonotype was seen only a few times. The chain couples TRBV9 to TRBJ2-7; D unclear. Germline V gene lookup returns CDR1 SGDLS and CDR2 YYNGEE. This CDR3 contains 15 residues. Trimming pared 0 bases from V and 3 bases from J, leaving 13 bases between. CDR3 amino acids: CASSVASAPLYEQYF. In DNA form, the CDR3 reads TGTGCCAGCAGCGTAGCGTCCGCCCCCCTCTACGAGCAGTACTTC.

This clonotype came up many times. The V call is TRBV20-1, the J call TRBJ2-5; D gene uncertain. Trimming cost V 5 bases and J 5 bases, with 9 bases left between them. Germline assignment: CDR1 DFQATT and CDR2 SNEGSKA (reference sequence). The CDR3 extends over 11 amino acids. The CDR3 region is CSAVSRETQYF. In DNA, the CDR3 is TGCAGTGCTGTTAGTAGGGAGACCCAGTACTTC.

This clonotype was observed a handful of times. The CDR3 nucleotides are TGCGCCAGCAGCCAAGCGTTCTTCGGGGACTCCTACGAGCAGTACTTC. This translates into CASSQAFFGDSYEQYF. The chain combines TRBV4-1 with TRBJ2-7; maybe TRBD2 (5 bases). The V and J ends lost 1 base and 0 bases respectively, with 13 bases between them. The CDR3 totals 16 residues. Germline loops: CDR1 MGHRA, CDR2 YSYEKL.

V and J are TRBV6-2 or TRBV6-3 and TRBJ2-7; D unresolved. Looked up from germline, CDR1 is MNHEY and CDR2 is SVGEGT. The CDR3 extends over 15 amino acids. V was trimmed by 0 bases and J by 3 bases, leaving 12 bases between them. The CDR3 sequence: CASSYSISYFYEQYF. The CDR3 bases are TGTGCCAGCAGTTACTCGATATCGTATTTCTACGAGCAGTACTTC.

This clonotype was seen a few times. The chain couples TRBV9 to TRBJ2-1; 8 positions agree with TRBD2. The CDR3 length is 17 residues. V lost 2 bases to trimming and J lost 6 bases; unmatched junction nucleotides: 13. Germline-derived CDR1 and CDR2 are SGDLS and YYNGEE. The CDR3 DNA is TGTGCCAGCAGCGTTGCCCCGGGGGGGATGGGGTTCAATGAGCAGTTCTTC. This codes for CASSVAPGGMGFNEQFF.

This clonotype was counted a few times. The rearrangement uses TRBV18 and TRBJ2-1, with D perhaps matching TRBD2 (6 bases). V was shortened by 1 base and J by 1 base, with 23 bases between the two germline ends. The CDR3 consists of 20 residues. Germline lookup yields CDR1 KGHSH and CDR2 LQKENI. The CDR3 spells CASSPRVLGAYGRSYNEQFF. In nucleotides, the CDR3 is TGTGCCAGCTCACCACGGGTTTTAGGGGCCTACGGGAGATCCTACAATGAGCAGTTCTTC.

This clonotype was detected only a few times. This chain joins TRBV3-1 and TRBJ2-5, with a weak D call TRBD2 (6 bases). CDR3 length: 16 residues. Germline CDR1 reads LGHDT; CDR2 reads YNNKEL (reference sequence). The V end lost 0 bases, the J end lost 4 bases, and 15 bases lay between the germline ends. The CDR3 sequence is CASSQERRGPPETQYF. For the CDR3, the DNA is TGTGCCAGCAGCCAAGAGCGGCGGGGACCCCCAGAGACCCAGTACTTC.

The chain combines TRBV4-3 with TRBJ2-1, with TRBD2 matching 8 bases. The J segment lost 3 bases and the V segment lost 8 bases, leaving 9 bases of the junction unmatched. Germline V CDR1 and CDR2: LGHNA, YSLEER. The CDR3 extends over 15 amino acids. The CDR3 region is CASQDHLAGYNEQFF. The DNA of the CDR3 is TGCGCCAGCCAAGATCACCTAGCGGGCTACAATGAGCAGTTCTTC.

The rearrangement links TRBV5-1 to TRBJ2-7; TRBD1 aligns across 11 bases. The CDR3 runs to 15 residues. CDR1 is SGHRS, CDR2 YFSETQ, per germline. The trim removed 4 bases at V and 4 bases at J, leaving 7 bases unmatched. Written as DNA, the CDR3 is TGCGCCAGCAGCCGGCAAGGGACAGGGGGATACGAGCAGTACTTC. As protein: CASSRQGTGGYEQYF.

The genes are TRBV20-1 and TRBJ2-2; D is perhaps TRBD1 (5 bases). CDR1 is DFQATT, CDR2 SNEGSKA, per germline (reference sequence). The CDR3 covers 17 residues. The ends were cut back, 3 bases at V and 3 bases at J, with 20 bases in the middle. The CDR3 DNA reads as TGCAGTGCTAGCCGCTGGGGCGAAATGGGGTACACCGGGGAGCTGTTTTTT. Translation gives CSASRWGEMGYTGELFF.

As regards this clonotype: A much larger clone lies a single base off, so this may be a read error. This sequence joins TRBV5-1 and TRBJ1-1, with D perhaps TRBD1 (6 bases). There are 15 residues in the CDR3. The germline gives CDR1 SGHRS, CDR2 YFSETQ. V was pared by 4 bases and J by 5 bases, with 18 bases between. CDR3 loop: CASSLLQGAATEAFF. For the CDR3, the DNA is TGCGCCAGCAGCCTACTACAGGGTGCGGCGACTGAAGCTTTCTTT.

The chain combines TRBV12-3 or TRBV12-4 with TRBJ1-4; 7 nucleotides match TRBD1. The CDR3 is 13 amino acids. V lost 10 bases to trimming and J lost 8 bases; unmatched junction nucleotides: 10. CDR3 nucleotides: TGTGCCACCCGCAGACAGGGACCCGAAAAACTGTTTTTT. Protein sequence: CATRRQGPEKLFF.

This clonotype was detected only a few times. The chain employs TRBV5-6 and TRBJ2-1, with 10 bases fitting TRBD2. The CDR3 is 19 residues long. The germline V gene encodes CDR1 SGHDT and CDR2 YYEEEE. V shed 4 bases, J shed 0 bases, and the junction held 13 bases outside the gene matches. The CDR3 nucleotides are TGTGCCAGCAGCCCCGGGACTAGCGCCTACTGGAGCTCCTACAATGAGCAGTTCTTC. Translation gives CASSPGTSAYWSSYNEQFF.

The sample holds a few counts of this clonotype. The gene calls are TRBV20-1 and TRBJ2-1, with TRBD2 matching 7 bases. With V trimmed by 6 bases and J by 5 bases, 7 bases remained unmatched. The CDR3 extends over 13 amino acids. Germline V gene data show CDR1 as DFQATT and CDR2 as SNEGSKA (reference sequence). CDR3 nucleotide sequence: TGCAGTGCCTCCAGCGGGATAGACAATGAGCAGTTCTTC. Translation gives CSASSGIDNEQFF.

Many counts were recorded for this clonotype. V usage is TRBV29-1 and J usage is TRBJ1-1; D unresolved. CDR3 length: 11 residues. Trimming removed 4 bases at V and 7 bases at J, with 10 bases between. Germline V lookup: CDR1 SQVTM, CDR2 ANQGSEA. The CDR3, as DNA: TGCAGCGTTGTTAGGGCGAATGAAGCTTTCTTT. Translated, it gives CSVVRANEAFF.

There are a few counts of this clonotype. The chain links TRBV21-1 to TRBJ1-1; the D call of TRBD1 is as the table states it, not checked on the DNA. TRBV21-1 is tagged as a pseudogene. The CDR3 length is 15 residues. CDR3 sequence reads: CASSQDRAMNTEAFF. The CDR3 nucleotides read TGTGCCAGCAGCCAGGACAGAGCCATGAACACTGAAGCTTTCTTT.

This rearrangement joins TRBV12-3 or TRBV12-4 to TRBJ2-5; the D is unclear. The V gene lost 5 bases and the J gene lost 0 bases, with 7 bases spanning the gap. The length of the CDR3 is 13 residues. In DNA, the CDR3 is TGTGCCAGCAGTCAATCCTACCAAGAGACCCAGTACTTC. Amino acids: CASSQSYQETQYF.

The V and J genes are TRBV6-2 or TRBV6-3 and TRBJ2-3, with TRBD2 matching 11 bases. This CDR3 region has 16 residues. The V and J ends lost 5 bases and 0 bases, in that order; junction bases with no gene match: 4. CDR1 MNHEY and CDR2 SVGEGT come from the germline V gene. CDR3 protein: CASSQLAGASTDTQYF. Here the CDR3 DNA reads TGTGCCAGCAGTCAACTAGCGGGAGCTAGCACAGATACGCAGTATTTT.

This clonotype was counted a few times. This rearrangement joins TRBV5-6 to TRBJ2-1; TRBD2 agrees at 7 bases. Germline V gene sequence: CDR1 SGHDT, CDR2 YYEEEE. The CDR3 covers 17 residues. V lost 2 bases and J lost 8; bases outside the gene matches: 16. The chain's CDR3 is CASSFMASGTPGHEQFF. The CDR3 DNA follows: TGTGCCAGCAGCTTTATGGCTAGCGGAACTCCGGGCCATGAGCAGTTCTTC.

This clonotype was detected many times. The chain uses TRBV2 and TRBJ1-4; D not resolved. The CDR3 is made up of 12 amino acids. The V gene lost 7 bases and the J gene lost 3 bases, with 6 bases spanning the gap. Per germline, CDR1 SNHLY and CDR2 FYNNEI. CDR3 coding DNA: TGTGCCAGCAAGCCGGCTAATGAAAAACTGTTTTTT. Its protein product is CASKPANEKLFF.

This clonotype was detected a few times. The CDR3 sequence is CASSTLRTARSEQYF. The CDR3 DNA is TGTGCCAGCAGTACCCTCCGGACGGCCCGCTCCGAGCAGTACTTC. This chain links TRBV28 with TRBJ2-7; D unresolved. The V end was cut by 5 bases, the J end by 6 bases, with 20 bases between. The CDR3 covers 15 residues. Germline V gene lookup returns CDR1 MDHEN and CDR2 SYDVKM.

The chain is built from TRBV25-1 and TRBJ2-5; D is unclear. The germline V gene has CDR1 MGHDK and CDR2 SYGVNS. V dropped 7 bases and J dropped 2 bases, with 8 bases sitting between them. There are 12 residues in the CDR3. In DNA form, the CDR3 reads TGTGCCAGCAATTCGGTTCAAGAGACCCAGTACTTC. It yields the protein CASNSVQETQYF.

J is TRBJ2-5 and V is TRBV20-1, with 7 bases matching TRBD1. The CDR3 is made up of 13 amino acids. Per germline, CDR1 DFQATT and CDR2 SNEGSKA (reference sequence). V lost 5 bases, J lost 0 bases, and 3 bases stayed unmatched. CDR3 nucleotides: TGCAGTGCTCGGGACAGCAACCAAGAGACCCAGTACTTC. Its protein product is CSARDSNQETQYF.

This clonotype was recorded at least ten times. The V call is TRBV5-1, the J call TRBJ2-7; 8 bases match TRBD1. J was trimmed by 2 bases and V by 0 bases; bases with no gene match: 7. This CDR3 contains 16 residues. The V gene's germline CDR1 is SGHRS and CDR2 YFSETQ. The CDR3 nucleotides are TGCGCCAGCAGCTTGGTTTCAGGACAGGGCCCCTACGAGCAGTACTTC. Its protein product is CASSLVSGQGPYEQYF.